Included here is one T cell receptor beta chain sequence, with context. The data originate from a study of blood T cell repertoires in COVID-19. Authors' methods: Counts of nucleated cells, estimated from reference gene primer amplification, were obtained. Using immunoSEQ multiplex PCR, the repertoire was profiled, and TCRdb retains in-frame clones only, with some absent. V and J calls and clone size are given by that table; D and trimming were obtained from the DNA. The table has approximately 430,000 clones, around 86% seen once. Material for sequencing was peripheral blood. The sequence came from a young woman with active or convalescent COVID-19.

The CDR3 DNA reads TGCGCCAGCTTAATGGGACTAGCGAGCACAGATACGCAGTATTTT. Protein: CASLMGLASTDTQYF. This chain links TRBV5-1 with TRBJ2-3; 10 bases fit TRBD2. The germline V gene encodes CDR1 SGHRS and CDR2 YFSETQ. The length of the CDR3 is 15 residues. V lost 7 bases and J lost 0; bases outside the gene matches: 5.